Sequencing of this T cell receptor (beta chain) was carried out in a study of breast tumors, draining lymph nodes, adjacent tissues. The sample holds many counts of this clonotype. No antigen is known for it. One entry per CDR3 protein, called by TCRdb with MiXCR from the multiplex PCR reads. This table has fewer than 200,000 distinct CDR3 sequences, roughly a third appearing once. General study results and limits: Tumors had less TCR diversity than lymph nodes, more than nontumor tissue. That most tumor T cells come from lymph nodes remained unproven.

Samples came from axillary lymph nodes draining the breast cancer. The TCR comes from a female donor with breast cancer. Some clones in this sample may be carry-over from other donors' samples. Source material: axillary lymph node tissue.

The CDR3 spells CASSIRPGQGPYEQYF. For the CDR3, the DNA is TGTGCCAGTAGTATTCGCCCGGGACAGGGGCCCTACGAGCAGTACTTC. The chain has TRBV19 and TRBJ2-7; TRBD1 aligns across 10 bases. CDR1 is LNHDA, CDR2 SQIVND, per germline (reference sequence). V lost 3 bases to trimming and J lost 2 bases; unmatched junction nucleotides: 7. The CDR3 totals 16 residues.